A single sample is the source of the 4 T cell receptor beta chains below, sequenced in a study of blood T cells in healthy people across ages. With a J-beta primer mix and a sample-barcoded 5' primer, a second PCR ran 7 to 11 cycles. TCRdb fed the 5' RACE reads into MiXCR, producing one record per CDR3 protein. Here the sample spans 790,000 or so distinct CDR3 sequences, approximately 60% being singletons. Source material: blood. All receptors come from a man in his forties in good health.

This clonotype was found many times. V is TRBV27 and J is TRBJ2-5; 8 bases are shared with TRBD2. V lost 1 base to trimming and J lost 1 base; unmatched junction nucleotides: 2. From germline, CDR1 is MNHEY and CDR2 SMNVEV (reference sequence). The CDR3 has 15 amino acids. In DNA form, the CDR3 reads TGTGCCAGCAGTTTATACAGCGGGGGCCAAGAGACCCAGTACTTC. Its protein is CASSLYSGGQETQYF.

This clonotype was seen repeatedly, ten times or more. CDR3 amino acids: CASGFRSGANVLTF. The DNA for the CDR3 is TGTGCCAGCGGATTCCGCTCTGGGGCCAACGTCCTGACTTTC. The rearrangement joins TRBV27 to TRBJ2-6; no definite D call. CDR3 size: 14 residues. V lost 8 bases and J lost 0, with 8 bases in between. Germline CDR1 is MNHEY and CDR2 is SMNVEV (reference sequence).

The gene calls are TRBV27 and TRBJ2-5; TRBD2 agrees at 8 bases. The germline V gene encodes CDR1 MNHEY and CDR2 SMNVEV (reference sequence). The CDR3 is 13 residues long. J was trimmed by 6 bases and V by 7 bases; bases with no gene match: 7. The CDR3 DNA is TGTGCCAGCAAAAGCGGGAGAAGGAAGACCCAGTACTTC. This translates into CASKSGRRKTQYF.

This chain links TRBV18 with TRBJ1-6; D perhaps matches TRBD1 (5 bases). From germline, CDR1 is KGHSH and CDR2 LQKENI. The V and J ends lost 6 bases and 7 bases respectively, with 22 bases between them. CDR3 size: 17 residues. CDR3 protein: CASSYETPGPLNSPLHF. CDR3 sequence (DNA): TGTGCCAGCTCGTATGAGACCCCGGGGCCGTTAAATTCACCCCTCCACTTT.